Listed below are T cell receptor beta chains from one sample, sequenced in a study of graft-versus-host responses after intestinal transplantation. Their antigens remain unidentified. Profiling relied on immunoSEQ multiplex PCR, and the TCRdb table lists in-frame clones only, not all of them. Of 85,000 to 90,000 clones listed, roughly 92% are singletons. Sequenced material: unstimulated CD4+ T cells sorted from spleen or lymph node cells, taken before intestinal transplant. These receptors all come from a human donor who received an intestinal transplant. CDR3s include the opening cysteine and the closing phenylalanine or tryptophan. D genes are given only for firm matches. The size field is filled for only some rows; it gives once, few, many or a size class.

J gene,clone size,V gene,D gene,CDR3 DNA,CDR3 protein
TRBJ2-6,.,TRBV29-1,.,TGCAGCGTAGCTTTCCAGGGATCTGGGGCCAACGTCCTGACTTTC,CSVAFQGSGANVLTF
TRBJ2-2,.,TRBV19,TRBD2,TGTGCCAGTAGTCGGCTAGCGGGAAACGCGAACACCGGGGAGCTGTTTTTT,CASSRLAGNANTGELFF
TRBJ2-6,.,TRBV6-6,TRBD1,TGTGCCAGCAGTTCTCCGACAGGGGCCGGGGCCAACGTCCTGACTTTC,CASSSPTGAGANVLTF
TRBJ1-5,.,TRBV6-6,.,TGTGCCAGCAGTCGCCCCCAGGGGAATCAGCCCCAGCATTTT,CASSRPQGNQPQHF
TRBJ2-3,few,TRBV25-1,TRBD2,TGTGCCAGCAGTGTTCTGACTAGCGGGGGCCCTTCGGATACGCAGTATTTT,CASSVLTSGGPSDTQYF
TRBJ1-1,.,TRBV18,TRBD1,TGTGCCAGCTCACTCCAGAGGACAGGGGATGAAGCTTTCTTT,CASSLQRTGDEAFF
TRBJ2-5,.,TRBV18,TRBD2,TGTGCCAGCTCACCAAACGAGCGGGAGGGCCAAGAGACCCAGTACTTC,CASSPNEREGQETQYF
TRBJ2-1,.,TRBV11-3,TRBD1,TGTGCCAGCAGCTTCTCCCCGGGACAGGGGATGGCCCGCAACAATGAGCAGTTCTTC,CASSFSPGQGMARNNEQFF
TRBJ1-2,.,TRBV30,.,TGTGCCTGGAAGGGAACCTATGGCTACACCTTC,CAWKGTYGYTF
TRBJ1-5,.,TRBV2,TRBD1,TGTGCCAGCAGTGAAGCGACCGGGACAGGGTTGATACTCAATAATCAGCCCCAGCATTTT,CASSEATGTGLILNNQPQHF
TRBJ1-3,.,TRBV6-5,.,TGTGCCAGCAGTGTTGACGGGGCAGGAGGAAACACCATATATTTT,CASSVDGAGGNTIYF
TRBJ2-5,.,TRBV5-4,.,TGTGCCAGCAGCTTGACAGCTTTTGGGGAGCAGTACTTC,CASSLTAFGEQYF
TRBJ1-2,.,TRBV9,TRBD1,TGTGCCCGCCGCGGCCGGGACAGGGGGCCGGGGGGCTACACCTTC,CARRGRDRGPGGYTF
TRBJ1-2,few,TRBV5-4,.,TGTGCCAGCAGCCCGGACGGCAGCTATGGCTACACCTTC,CASSPDGSYGYTF
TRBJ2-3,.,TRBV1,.,TGCACCAGCAGCCAACCCACTAGCGGGAGGTCCTTGAATACGCAGTATTTT,CTSSQPTSGRSLNTQYF
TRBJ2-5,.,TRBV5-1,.,TGCGCCAGCAGCCACATTGGGGGGCCTGGGCTAGCGACAAAAGAGACCCAGTACTTC,CASSHIGGPGLATKETQYF
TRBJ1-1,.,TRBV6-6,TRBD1,TGTGCCAGCAGAGCTAAGGGGGCCAAGGACACTGAAGCTTTCTTT,CASRAKGAKDTEAFF
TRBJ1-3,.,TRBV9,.,TGTGCCAGCAGCCCGCATTACTCTGGAAACACCATATATTTT,CASSPHYSGNTIYF
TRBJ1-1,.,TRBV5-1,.,TGCGCCAGCAGTGTGTTCCCAGGGAACACTGAAGCTTTCTTT,CASSVFPGNTEAFF
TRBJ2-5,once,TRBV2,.,TGTGCCAGCACCCTGACTAGACAAGAGACCCAGTACTTC,CASTLTRQETQYF
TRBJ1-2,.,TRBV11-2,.,TGTGCCAGCAGTCTTGAGGGCAGCGGCTACACCTTC,CASSLEGSGYTF
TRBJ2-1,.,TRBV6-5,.,TGTGCCAGCACCAAAGCCACGAGAGGGGTCAATGAGCAGTTCTTC,CASTKATRGVNEQFF
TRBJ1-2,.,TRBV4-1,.,TGCGCCAGCAGCCAAGTGGACGGTTCTAGCTACACCTTC,CASSQVDGSSYTF
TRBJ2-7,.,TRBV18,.,TGTGCCAGCTCACCTGGGGGGAGCGAGCAGTACTTC,CASSPGGSEQYF
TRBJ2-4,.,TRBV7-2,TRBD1,TGTGCCAGCAGCTTTACAGGGGGCAACATTCAGTACTTC,CASSFTGGNIQYF
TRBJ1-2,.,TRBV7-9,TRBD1,TGTGCCAGCAGGCCGACAGGGGCTAACTATGGCTACACCTTC,CASRPTGANYGYTF
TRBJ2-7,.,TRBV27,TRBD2,TGTGCCAGCAGTTTAAGGGGGACTAGGTTACCCTACGAGCAGTACTTC,CASSLRGTRLPYEQYF
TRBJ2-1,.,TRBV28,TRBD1,TGTGCCAGCAGTTTCCCCCCGGTGGGGGACAGCTCCTACAATGAGCAGTTCTTC,CASSFPPVGDSSYNEQFF
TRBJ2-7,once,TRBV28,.,TGTGCCAGCAGTGTGGATTTCCCCTACGAGCAGTACTTC,CASSVDFPYEQYF
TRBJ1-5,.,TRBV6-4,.,TGTGCCAGCAGAAACAGGGTTGGCAATCAGCCCCAGCATTTT,CASRNRVGNQPQHF
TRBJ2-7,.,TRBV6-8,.,TGTGCCAGCAGTTACAGTGCCGAGCAGTACTTC,CASSYSAEQYF
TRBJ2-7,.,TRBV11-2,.,TGTGCCAGCAGCTTAGTTTTTAGTGGCAGGGGAAAAAGATCCTACGAGCAGTACTTC,CASSLVFSGRGKRSYEQYF
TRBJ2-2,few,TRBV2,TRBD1,TGTGCCAGCAGGGGGGACAGGGGGAACACCGGGGAGCTGTTTTTT,CASRGDRGNTGELFF
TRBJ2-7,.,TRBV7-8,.,TGTGCCAGCAGCTTAGTATCCCTCTACGAGCAGTACTTC,CASSLVSLYEQYF
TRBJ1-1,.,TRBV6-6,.,TGTGCCAGCAGTCAAGGGTGGCAGAACACTGAAGCTTTCTTT,CASSQGWQNTEAFF
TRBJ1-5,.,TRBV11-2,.,TGTGCCAGCAGCCACCGACAGGATCAGCCCCAGCATTTT,CASSHRQDQPQHF
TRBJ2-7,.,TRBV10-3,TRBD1,TGTGCCATCAGTGAGAGTGGGACAGGAGGCTCCTACGAGCAGTACTTC,CAISESGTGGSYEQYF
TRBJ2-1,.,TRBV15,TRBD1,TGTGCCACCAGCAGAGGTAAAAAGGGACAGGGACTTAATGAGCAGTTCTTC,CATSRGKKGQGLNEQFF
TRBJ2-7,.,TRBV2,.,TGTGCCAGCAGTGAAAGGCAGGGTTCCTACGAGCAGTACTTC,CASSERQGSYEQYF
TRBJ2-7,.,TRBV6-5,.,TGTGCCAGCAAGGCCTCGGGGAGCTCCTACGAGCAGTACTTC,CASKASGSSYEQYF
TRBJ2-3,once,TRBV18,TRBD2,TGTGCCAGCTCACCCTCGAGCGGGGGGTCCACAGATACGCAGTATTTT,CASSPSSGGSTDTQYF
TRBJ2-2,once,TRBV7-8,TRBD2,TGTGCCAGCAGCTCTAGCGGAGTCAACACCGGGGAGCTGTTTTTT,CASSSSGVNTGELFF
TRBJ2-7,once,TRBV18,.,TGTGCCAGCTCACCTGGAACAGGGATAACCTACGAGCAGTACTTC,CASSPGTGITYEQYF
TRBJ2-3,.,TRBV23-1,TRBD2,TGCGCCAGCAGTCAATCAGTCGAGCGGGAGGACACAGATACGCAGTATTTT,CASSQSVEREDTDTQYF
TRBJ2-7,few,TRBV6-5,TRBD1,TGTGCCAGCAGTAGAGGCGACAGGGGGAACTACGAGCAGTACTTC,CASSRGDRGNYEQYF
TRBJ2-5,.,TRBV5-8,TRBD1,TGTGCCAGCAGCTACGGGACAGCGAAACAAGAGACCCAGTACTTC,CASSYGTAKQETQYF
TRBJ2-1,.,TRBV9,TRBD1,TGTGCCAGCAGCGCTGACAGGGCCCCTGGGAATGAGCAGTTCTTC,CASSADRAPGNEQFF
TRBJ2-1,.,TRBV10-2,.,TGCGCCAGCAGGAAAACAGGGGACTTATACAATGAGCAGTTCTTC,CASRKTGDLYNEQFF
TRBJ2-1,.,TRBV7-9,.,TGTGCCAGCACCCAAGGGGCCGAAGTGCATGAGCAGTTCTTC,CASTQGAEVHEQFF
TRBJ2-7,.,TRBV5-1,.,TGCGCCAGCAGCTTGGGACCCTCGAGCTCCTACGAGCAGTACTTC,CASSLGPSSSYEQYF
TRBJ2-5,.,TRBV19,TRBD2,TGTGCCAGTACAGGAGGCGGGAGGGAGACCCAGTACTTC,CASTGGGRETQYF
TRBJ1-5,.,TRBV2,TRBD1,TGTGCCAGCAGTTATCCGGGACAGGGGTTTCAGCCCCAGCATTTT,CASSYPGQGFQPQHF
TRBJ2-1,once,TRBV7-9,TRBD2,TGTGCCAGCAGCTTAGCGCTAGCGGGTTACAATGAGCAGTTCTTC,CASSLALAGYNEQFF